The entry that follows covers one T cell receptor beta chain sequence. The clone's antigen remains unknown. Within one base of it there is no much larger clone, and no base qualities were kept. The CDR3 numbers 15 residues from cysteine through phenylalanine. Only the CDR3 part of the read is kept: 45 bases, read in frame from the first base. CDR1 and CDR2, per the germline V gene, are SGDLS and YYNGEE. Unmatched junction bases come to 8, with V trimmed by 4 bases and J by 4 bases. The data are from a study of T cell responses to AZD1222 COVID-19 vaccine (dated by TCRdb to the early 2020s). About the investigation overall: TCR sequencing covered fewer than 250 trial participants: 200 to 220 given two doses of AZD1222 and 26 given two doses of MenACWY control vaccine. Trial participants were enrolled into age subgroups of 18-55, 56-69 and 70-plus years, which contained about 150, 28 and 57 TCR-sequenced participants, respectively.

What the authors observed across the whole study: Spike-specific TCR breadth and depth rose significantly after two AZD1222 doses compared with day 0 and with MenACWY recipients. Reportedly, almost half of the unique spike-specific TCRs recognized epitopes lying outside the regions that are mutated in the B.1.351 and B.1.1.7 variants. Participants were mostly white British, with more females than males. The authors suggested clonal diversity may have been underestimated. In the small 56-69-year group, the increase in depth fell short of significance, most likely because of low power. CD4 TCRs associated with the vaccine covered the entire spike protein, and the dominant responses were in regions 160-218 and 743-854. Because no day 14 peak-response samples were available, repertoires were characterized only after the peak T cell response. Conclusions about previously exposed vaccinees are limited, since just five or six AZD1222 recipients were seropositive for SARS-CoV-2 at baseline.

The label giving this sample's time point can be read as: baseline before first vaccination. Interpreted using the paper, the treatment or condition label stands for: meningococcal conjugate vaccine given as trial control. The vaccinee samples were drawn from two UK trials, COV001 and COV002, one of which was a single-blind randomized controlled phase 2/3 trial testing AZD1222 (ChAdOx1 nCoV-19) in healthy adults. For TCRbeta chain sequencing, PBMC samples were collected from trial participants at day 0 and at day 28 after the second dose. The CDR3 regions of human TCRbeta chains were subjected to immunosequencing. The authors' analysis ran thus. TCRs in the repertoires were matched against a reference library of SARS-CoV-2-specific TCRs that had been generated with the MIRA antigen-specificity platform. Breadth was defined as the fraction of unique TCRs that were SARS-CoV-2-associated. Depth was defined as the fraction of total T cells that were SARS-CoV-2-associated. Using the MIRA data, every spike-specific TCR was mapped to the spike region that the TCR reacted to and assigned to either a CD4 or a CD8 class. Log10-transformed breadth and depth values were compared by one-way ANOVA with Sidak's multiple comparisons tests. The source is immuneACCESS, and TCRdb retained only in-frame sequences with V and J called. Part of the clones is not carried over; for the studies checked, unresolved V genes explain less than half of this, and the remainder is unexplained. V, J and clone size were drawn from that table, and D and trimming were deduced from the DNA. The sample table holds approximately 150,000 clones, of which 85% to 95% were seen once. Of the sample, around 0.85% falls within the top ten clones.

The V and J genes are TRBV9 and TRBJ2-7, and 10 junctional nucleotides match TRBD1. The receptor's source is an adult in good health. Source: peripheral blood, taken on day 0 of MenACWY control vaccination. CDR3 region: CASSRHPGQGYEQYF. The DNA sequence is as follows: TGTGCCAGCAGCAGACACCCGGGACAGGGGTACGAGCAGTACTTC. This CDR3, with the reference TRBV9 and TRBJ2-7 proteins standing in past its ends, gives the full variable domain DSGVTQTPKHLITATGQRVTLRCSPRSGDLSVYWYQQSLDQGLQFLIQYYNGEERAKGNILERFSAQQFPDLHSELNLSSLELGDSALYFCASSRHPGQGYEQYFGPGTRLTVT.